This T cell receptor (beta chain) was retrieved from a study of cytomegalovirus exposure and HLA in healthy donors. General observations from the study: Researchers reportedly found TCR beta sequences accurately predicted most subjects' HLA-A and HLA-B alleles. Later analysis associated a missense DCLRE1C variant with TCR beta V- and J-gene trimming.

A word on this clone: Its antigen is unknown.

PCR used 60 Vbeta primers and 13 Jbeta primers. Assay: immunoSEQ multiplex PCR; the TCRdb copy retains only in-frame clones and omits some. The specimen's table records approximately 120,000 clones. The CDR3 loop spans 15 amino acids. V lost 7 bases and J lost 10, with 23 bases in between. Germline loops: CDR1 LNHDA, CDR2 SQIVND (reference sequence). Each of the donors was a healthy bone marrow donor. This chain joins TRBV19 and TRBJ2-1; TRBD2 might be the D (7 bases). The source material was PBMCs. The clonotype was recovered from a man between 18 and 35 years old in good health and CMV-seronegative. CDR3 coding DNA: TGTGCCAGTACCCTCCTCTGGGGGGGGCGAGGGGAGCAGTTCTTC. Protein sequence: CASTLLWGGRGEQFF.